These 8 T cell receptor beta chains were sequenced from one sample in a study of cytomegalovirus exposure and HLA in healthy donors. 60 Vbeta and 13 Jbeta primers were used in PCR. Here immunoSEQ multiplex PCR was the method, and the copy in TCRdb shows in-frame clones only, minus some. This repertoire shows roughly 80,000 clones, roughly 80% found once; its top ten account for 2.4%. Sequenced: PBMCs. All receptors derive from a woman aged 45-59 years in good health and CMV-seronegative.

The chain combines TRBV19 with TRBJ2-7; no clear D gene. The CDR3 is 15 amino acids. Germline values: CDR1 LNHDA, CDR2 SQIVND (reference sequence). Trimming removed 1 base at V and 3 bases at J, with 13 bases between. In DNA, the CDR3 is TGTGCCAGTAGTATAGGGGTTGACTGGAGCTACGAGCAGTACTTC. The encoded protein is CASSIGVDWSYEQYF.

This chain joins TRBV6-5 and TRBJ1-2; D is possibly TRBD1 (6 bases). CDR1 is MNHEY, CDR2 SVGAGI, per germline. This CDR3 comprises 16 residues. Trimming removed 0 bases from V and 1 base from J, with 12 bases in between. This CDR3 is CASSYSVTGVNYGYTF. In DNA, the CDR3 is TGTGCCAGCAGTTACTCCGTGACAGGAGTTAACTATGGCTACACCTTC.

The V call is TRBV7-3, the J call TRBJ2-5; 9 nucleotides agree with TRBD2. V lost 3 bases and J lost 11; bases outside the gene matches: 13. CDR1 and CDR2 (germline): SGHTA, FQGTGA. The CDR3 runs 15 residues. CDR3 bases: TGTGCCAGCAGCTTGGGCGGCCTAGCGGGGCTAGAGCAGTACTTC. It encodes CASSLGGLAGLEQYF.

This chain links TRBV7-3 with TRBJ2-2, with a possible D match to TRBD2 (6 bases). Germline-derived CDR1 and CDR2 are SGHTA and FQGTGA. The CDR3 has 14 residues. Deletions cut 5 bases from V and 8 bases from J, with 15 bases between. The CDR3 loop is CASSQGLSTGELFF. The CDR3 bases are TGTGCCAGCAGCCAGGGACTTTCAACGGGGGAGCTGTTTTTT.

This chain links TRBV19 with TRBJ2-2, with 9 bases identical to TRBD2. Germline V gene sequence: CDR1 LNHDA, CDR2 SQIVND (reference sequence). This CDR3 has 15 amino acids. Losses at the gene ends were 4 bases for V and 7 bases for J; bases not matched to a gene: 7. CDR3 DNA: TGTGCCAGTAGTAGCCGGACTAGCGTTAGCGGGGAGCTGTTTTTT. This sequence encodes CASSSRTSVSGELFF.

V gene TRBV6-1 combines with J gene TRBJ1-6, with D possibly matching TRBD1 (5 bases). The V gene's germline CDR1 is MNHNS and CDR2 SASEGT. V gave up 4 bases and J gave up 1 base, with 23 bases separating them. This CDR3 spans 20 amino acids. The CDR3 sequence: CASSGIRTGQNRSYNSPLHF. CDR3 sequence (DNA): TGTGCCAGCAGTGGGATACGGACCGGGCAGAACAGGTCCTATAATTCACCCCTCCACTTT.

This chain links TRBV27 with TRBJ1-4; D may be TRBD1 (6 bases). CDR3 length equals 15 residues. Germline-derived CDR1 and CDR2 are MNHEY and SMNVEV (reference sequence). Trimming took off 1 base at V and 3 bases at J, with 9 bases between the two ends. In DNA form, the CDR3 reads TGTGCCAGCAGTTTATGGGGGGGGCCTAATGAAAAACTGTTTTTT. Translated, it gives CASSLWGGPNEKLFF.

The CDR3, as DNA: TGTGCCAGCGGTCAGCGGGAGGGCCTGGGGGAGCAGTACTTC. Amino acid sequence: CASGQREGLGEQYF. The rearrangement links TRBV6-1 to TRBJ2-7; TRBD2 agrees at 10 bases. The CDR3 extends over 14 amino acids. The ends lost 8 bases at V and 7 bases at J; junction bases unmatched: 11. Germline assignment: CDR1 MNHNS and CDR2 SASEGT.